This T cell receptor (beta chain) was captured by sequencing in a study of T-cell memory formation after mild COVID-19. At the level of the study: The TCR clusters were mostly specific to one donor.

Trimming stripped 6 bases from V and 2 bases from J, with 13 bases between. CDR1 is SGHRS, CDR2 YFSETQ, per germline. The CDR3 has 14 amino acids. Study-wide findings and caveats: CD4+ contracting clones lay mainly in CM and EM, CD8+ ones in EMRA.

There are a few counts of this clonotype. Its antigen is as yet unknown. TCRdb ran MiXCR on the 5' RACE reads and lists one entry per CDR3 protein. The sample shows under 650,000 distinct CDR3 sequences, approximately 19% of them seen only once. The sequenced material came from PBMCs or a T cell subset sorted from them (not recorded which). The receptor was derived from an adult woman who had mild COVID-19 (a few samples of this study predate the infection). Cell type and time point are not known. The rearrangement joins TRBV5-1 to TRBJ2-3; tentatively, D is TRBD1 or TRBD2 (7 bases each). CDR3 coding DNA: TGCGCCAGCACCGCAGGGGGGGTCACAGATACGCAGTATTTT. Its protein is CASTAGGVTDTQYF.